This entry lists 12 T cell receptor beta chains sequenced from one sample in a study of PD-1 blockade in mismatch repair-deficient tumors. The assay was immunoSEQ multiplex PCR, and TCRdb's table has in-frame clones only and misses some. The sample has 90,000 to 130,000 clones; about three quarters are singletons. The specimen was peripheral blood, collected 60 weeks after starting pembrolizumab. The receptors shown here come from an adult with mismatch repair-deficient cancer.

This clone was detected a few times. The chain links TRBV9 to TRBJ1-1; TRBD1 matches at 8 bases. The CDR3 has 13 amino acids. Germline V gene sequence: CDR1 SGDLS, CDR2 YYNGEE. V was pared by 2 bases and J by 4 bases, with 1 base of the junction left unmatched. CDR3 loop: CASSVTGGTEAFF. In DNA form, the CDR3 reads TGTGCCAGCAGCGTCACAGGGGGCACTGAAGCTTTCTTT.

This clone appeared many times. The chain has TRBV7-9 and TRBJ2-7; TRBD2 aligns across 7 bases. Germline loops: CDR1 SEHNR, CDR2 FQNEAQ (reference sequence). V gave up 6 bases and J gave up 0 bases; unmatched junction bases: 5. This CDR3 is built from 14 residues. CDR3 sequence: CASRLSGISYEQYF. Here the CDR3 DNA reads TGTGCCAGCAGACTGAGCGGGATCTCCTACGAGCAGTACTTC.

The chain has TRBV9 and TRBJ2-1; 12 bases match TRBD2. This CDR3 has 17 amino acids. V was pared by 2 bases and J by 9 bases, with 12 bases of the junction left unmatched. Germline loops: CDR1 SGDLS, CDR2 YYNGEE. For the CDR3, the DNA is TGTGCCAGCAGCGTCTCGCTAGCGGGAGGGCCAGTCGGTGAGCAGTTCTTC. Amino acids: CASSVSLAGGPVGEQFF.

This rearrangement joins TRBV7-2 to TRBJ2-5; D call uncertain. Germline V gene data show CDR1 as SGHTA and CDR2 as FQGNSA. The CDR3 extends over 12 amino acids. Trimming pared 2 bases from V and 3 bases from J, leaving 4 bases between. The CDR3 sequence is CASSLSEETQYF. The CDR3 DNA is TGTGCCAGCAGCTTATCAGAAGAGACCCAGTACTTC.

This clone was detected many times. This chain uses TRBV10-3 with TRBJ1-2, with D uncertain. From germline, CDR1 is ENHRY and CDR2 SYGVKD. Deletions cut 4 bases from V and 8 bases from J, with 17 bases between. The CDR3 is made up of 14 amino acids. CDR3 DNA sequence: TGTGCCATCAGTGGAAATGCTGGCCGGGAGGGCTACACCTTC. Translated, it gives CAISGNAGREGYTF.

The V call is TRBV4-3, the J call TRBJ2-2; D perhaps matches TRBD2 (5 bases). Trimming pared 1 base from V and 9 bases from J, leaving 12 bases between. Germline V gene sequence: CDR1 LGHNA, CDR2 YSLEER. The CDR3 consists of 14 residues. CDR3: CASSQGLGSRELFF. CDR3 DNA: TGCGCCAGCAGCCAAGGTCTAGGGAGCCGGGAGCTGTTTTTT.

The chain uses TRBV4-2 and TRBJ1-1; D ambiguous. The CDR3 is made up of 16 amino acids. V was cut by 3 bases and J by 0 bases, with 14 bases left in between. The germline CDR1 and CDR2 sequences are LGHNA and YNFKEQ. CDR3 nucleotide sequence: TGTGCCAGCAGCCAGGGCCCGGATTACATGAACACTGAAGCTTTCTTT. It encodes CASSQGPDYMNTEAFF.

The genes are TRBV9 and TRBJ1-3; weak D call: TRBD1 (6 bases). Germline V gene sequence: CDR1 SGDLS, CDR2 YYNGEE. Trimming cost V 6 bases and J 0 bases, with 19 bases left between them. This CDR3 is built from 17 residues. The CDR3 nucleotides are TGTGCCAGCACCAGGGGCCTGAATGAACCCTCTGGAAACACCATATATTTT. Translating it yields CASTRGLNEPSGNTIYF.

Written as DNA, the CDR3 is TGTGCCAGCAGTTTAAATGGGTTAAGAGCGGGAGTCACCGGGGAGCTGTTTTTT. As protein: CASSLNGLRAGVTGELFF. The chain uses TRBV27 and TRBJ2-2, with 8 bases aligning to TRBD2. V lost 2 bases to trimming and J lost 4 bases; unmatched junction nucleotides: 12. Germline CDR1 MNHEY, CDR2 SMNVEV (reference sequence). The length of the CDR3 is 18 residues.

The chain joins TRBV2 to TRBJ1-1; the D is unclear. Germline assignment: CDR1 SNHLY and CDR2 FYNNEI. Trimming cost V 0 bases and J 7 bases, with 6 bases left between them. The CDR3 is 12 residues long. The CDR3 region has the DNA TGTGCCAGCAGTGAAGCCGCGGGTGAAGCTTTCTTT. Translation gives CASSEAAGEAFF.

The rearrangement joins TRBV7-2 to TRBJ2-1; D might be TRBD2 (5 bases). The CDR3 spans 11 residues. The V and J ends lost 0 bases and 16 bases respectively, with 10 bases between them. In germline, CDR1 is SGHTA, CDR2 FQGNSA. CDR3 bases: TGTGCCAGCAGCTTAGCGCTGGACTGTTTCTTC. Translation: CASSLALDCFF.

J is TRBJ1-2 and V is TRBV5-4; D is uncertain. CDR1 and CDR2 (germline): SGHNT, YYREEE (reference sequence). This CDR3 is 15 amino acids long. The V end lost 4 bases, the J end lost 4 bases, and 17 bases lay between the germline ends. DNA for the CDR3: TGTGCCAGCAGCCTTGACCCCTCAGGCCCCTATGGCTACACCTTC. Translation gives CASSLDPSGPYGYTF.